This T cell receptor beta chain appears in the sequencing data of a study of T cells after yellow fever vaccination. Via MiXCR, TCRdb re-called the 5' RACE reads, giving one row per CDR3 protein. The table has about 85,000 distinct CDR3 sequences, about an eighth seen once. This clonotype was observed a few times. The germline CDR1 and CDR2 sequences are SEHNR and FQNEAQ (reference sequence). The CDR3 loop spans 13 amino acids. The sequence derives from a man between 18 and 35 years old who received the YFV17D yellow fever vaccine. The chain uses TRBV7-9 and TRBJ2-3; either TRBD1 or TRBD2 may fit D (6 bases each). The material was CD8+ T cells not binding an NS4B(214-222) dextramer, sorted from PBMCs, obtained less than 25 days after the first yellow fever vaccination. The CDR3 DNA is TGTGCGGCGGGGACATTTAGCACAGATACGCAGTATTTT. Its protein is CAAGTFSTDTQYF. Full variable domain (remainder filled in from reference TRBV7-9 and TRBJ2-3): DTGVSQNPRHKITKRGQNVTFRCDPISEHNRLYWYRQTLGQGPEFLTYFQNEAQLEKSRLLSDRFSAERPKGSFSTLEIQRTEQGDSAMYLCAAGTFSTDTQYFGPGTRLTVL.